These 5 T cell receptor beta chains were sequenced from one sample in a study of cytomegalovirus exposure and HLA in healthy donors. The PCR employed 60 Vbeta primers together with 13 Jbeta primers. Profiled with immunoSEQ multiplex PCR; TCRdb holds only in-frame clones, not every one. Of fewer than 70,000 clones listed, roughly 83% are singletons. Sequencing was carried out using PBMCs. All receptors derive from a man aged 35 to 55 in good health and CMV-seronegative.

The V gene is TRBV7-9, the J gene TRBJ1-6; 7 nucleotides align to TRBD1. Germline assignment: CDR1 SEHNR and CDR2 FQNEAQ (reference sequence). The CDR3 length is 15 residues. V shed 5 bases and J 10 bases; nucleotides not matched to a gene: 11. CDR3 protein: CASSRKEGAGSPLHF. CDR3 nucleotides: TGTGCCAGCAGCCGGAAGGAGGGGGCAGGGTCACCCCTCCACTTT. Filled out from reference TRBV7-9 and TRBJ1-6, the complete variable domain reads DTGVSQNPRHKITKRGQNVTFRCDPISEHNRLYWYRQTLGQGPEFLTYFQNEAQLEKSRLLSDRFSAERPKGSFSTLEIQRTEQGDSAMYLCASSRKEGAGSPLHFGNGTRLTVT.

The rearrangement links TRBV5-1 to TRBJ2-1, with 10 bases matching TRBD2. Germline V gives CDR1 SGHRS, CDR2 YFSETQ. V lost 2 bases and J lost 5; bases outside the gene matches: 4. CDR3 length: 15 amino acids. The DNA of the CDR3 is TGCGCCAGCAGCTTACGGCTAGCGGGGGACAATGAGCAGTTCTTC. This encodes CASSLRLAGDNEQFF.

The chain has TRBV11-2 and TRBJ1-2; D unresolved. V was pared by 5 bases and J by 4 bases, with 17 bases between. The CDR3 consists of 15 residues. Germline values: CDR1 SGHAT, CDR2 FQNNGV. The CDR3 here is CASSPTAQLGYGYTF. CDR3 sequence (DNA): TGTGCCAGCAGCCCGACCGCGCAGCTAGGCTATGGCTACACCTTC.

This chain connects TRBV7-9 to TRBJ1-1, with D maybe TRBD1 (6 bases). CDR3 length equals 15 residues. The V end was cut by 1 base, the J end by 3 bases, with 12 bases between. Germline CDR1 and CDR2: SEHNR and FQNEAQ (reference sequence). The CDR3 sequence is CASSLGAGVYTEAFF. CDR3 nucleotides: TGTGCCAGCAGCTTAGGAGCAGGGGTTTACACTGAAGCTTTCTTT.

The chain couples TRBV6-1 to TRBJ1-2; weak D call: TRBD1 (6 bases). Trimming took off 3 bases at V and 8 bases at J, with 19 bases between the two ends. The V gene's germline CDR1 is MNHNS and CDR2 SASEGT. The CDR3 is 15 residues long. CDR3 residues: CASSEGTSLSRGYTF. The CDR3 coding sequence is TGTGCCAGCAGTGAGGGGACAAGTTTAAGTAGGGGCTACACCTTC.